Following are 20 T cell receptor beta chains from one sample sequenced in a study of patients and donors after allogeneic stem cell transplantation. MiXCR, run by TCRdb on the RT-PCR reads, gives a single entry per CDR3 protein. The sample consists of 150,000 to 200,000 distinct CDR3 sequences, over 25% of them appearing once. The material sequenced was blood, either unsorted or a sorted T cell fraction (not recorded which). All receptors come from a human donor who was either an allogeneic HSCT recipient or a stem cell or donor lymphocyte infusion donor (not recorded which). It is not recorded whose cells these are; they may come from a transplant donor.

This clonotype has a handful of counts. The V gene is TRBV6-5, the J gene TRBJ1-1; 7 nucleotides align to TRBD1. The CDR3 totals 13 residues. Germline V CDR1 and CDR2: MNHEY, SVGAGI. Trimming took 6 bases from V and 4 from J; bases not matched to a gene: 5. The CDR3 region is CASSYRGGTEAFF. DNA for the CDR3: TGTGCCAGCAGCTACAGGGGTGGCACTGAAGCTTTCTTT.

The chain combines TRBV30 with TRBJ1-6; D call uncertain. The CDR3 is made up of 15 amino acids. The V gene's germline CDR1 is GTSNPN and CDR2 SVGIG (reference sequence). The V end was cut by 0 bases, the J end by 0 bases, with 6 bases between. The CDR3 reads CAWSVGVSYNSPLHF. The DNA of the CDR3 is TGTGCCTGGAGTGTCGGGGTCTCCTATAATTCACCCCTCCACTTT.

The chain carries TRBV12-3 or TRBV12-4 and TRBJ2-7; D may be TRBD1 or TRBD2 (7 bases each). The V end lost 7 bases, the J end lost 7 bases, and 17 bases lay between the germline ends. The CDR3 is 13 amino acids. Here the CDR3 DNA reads TGTGCCAGCACCCGAGGGAGGGGGCGGGAGCAGTACTTC. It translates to CASTRGRGREQYF.

The CDR3 loop reads CASSFGQNIQYF. DNA of the CDR3: TGTGCCAGCAGCTTCGGACAAAACATTCAGTACTTC. The genes are TRBV7-9 and TRBJ2-4; D ambiguous. Deletions cut 3 bases from V and 5 bases from J, with 5 bases between. Looked up from germline, CDR1 is SEHNR and CDR2 is FQNEAQ (reference sequence). The CDR3 is 12 amino acids.

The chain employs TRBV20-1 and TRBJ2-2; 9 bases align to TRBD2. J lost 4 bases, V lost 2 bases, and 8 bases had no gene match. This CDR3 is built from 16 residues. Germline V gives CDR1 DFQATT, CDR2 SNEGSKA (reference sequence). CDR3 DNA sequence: TGCAGTGCTAGAAATAGCGGGGGTCGCGTCACCGGGGAGCTGTTTTTT. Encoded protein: CSARNSGGRVTGELFF.

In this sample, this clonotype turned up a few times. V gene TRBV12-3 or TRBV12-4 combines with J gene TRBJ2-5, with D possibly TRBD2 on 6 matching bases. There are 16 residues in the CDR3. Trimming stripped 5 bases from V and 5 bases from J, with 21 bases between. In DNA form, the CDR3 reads TGTGCCAGCAGTCCACCCCCCGGGAGAGGCAAGGAGACCCAGTACTTC. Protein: CASSPPPGRGKETQYF.

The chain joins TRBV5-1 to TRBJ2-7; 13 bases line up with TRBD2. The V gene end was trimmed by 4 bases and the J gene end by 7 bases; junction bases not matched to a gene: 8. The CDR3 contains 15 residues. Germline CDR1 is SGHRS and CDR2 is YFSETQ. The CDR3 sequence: CASSTTSGRLGEQYF. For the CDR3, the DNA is TGCGCCAGCAGCACGACTAGCGGGAGGCTGGGGGAGCAGTACTTC.

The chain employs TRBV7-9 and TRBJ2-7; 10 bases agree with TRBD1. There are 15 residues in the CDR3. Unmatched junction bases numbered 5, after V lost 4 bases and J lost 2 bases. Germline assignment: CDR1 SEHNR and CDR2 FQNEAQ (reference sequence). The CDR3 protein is CASSSPGTGAYEQYF. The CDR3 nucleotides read TGTGCCAGCAGCTCTCCCGGGACAGGGGCCTACGAGCAGTACTTC.

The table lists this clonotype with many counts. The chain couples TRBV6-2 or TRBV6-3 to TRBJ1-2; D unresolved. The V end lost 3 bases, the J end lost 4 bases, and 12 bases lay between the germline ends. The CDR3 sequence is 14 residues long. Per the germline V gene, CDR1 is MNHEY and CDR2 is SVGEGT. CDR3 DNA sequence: TGTGCCAGCAGTTATACGACGGCCGGCTATGGCTACACCTTC. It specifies CASSYTTAGYGYTF.

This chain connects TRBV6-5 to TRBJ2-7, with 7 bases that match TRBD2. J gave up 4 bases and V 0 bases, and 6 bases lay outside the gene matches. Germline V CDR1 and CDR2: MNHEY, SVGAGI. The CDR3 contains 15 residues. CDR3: CASSYSSGAGYEQYF. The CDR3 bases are TGTGCCAGCAGTTACTCGAGCGGGGCGGGTTACGAGCAGTACTTC.

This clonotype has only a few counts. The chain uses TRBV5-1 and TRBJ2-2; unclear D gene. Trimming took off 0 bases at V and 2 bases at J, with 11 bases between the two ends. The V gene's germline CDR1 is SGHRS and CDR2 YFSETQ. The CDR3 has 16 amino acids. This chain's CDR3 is CASSLAGVGNTGELFF. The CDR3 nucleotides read TGCGCCAGCAGCTTGGCTGGCGTGGGAAACACCGGGGAGCTGTTTTTT. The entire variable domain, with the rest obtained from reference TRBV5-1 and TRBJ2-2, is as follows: KAGVTQTPRYLIKTRGQQVTLSCSPISGHRSVSWYQQTPGQGLQFLFEYFSETQRNKGNFPGRFSGRQFSNSRSEMNVSTLELGDSALYLCASSLAGVGNTGELFFGEGSRLTVL.

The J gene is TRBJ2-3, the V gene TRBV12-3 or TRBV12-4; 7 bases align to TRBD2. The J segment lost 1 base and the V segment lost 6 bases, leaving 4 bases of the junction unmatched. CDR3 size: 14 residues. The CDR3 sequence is CASSWGGGTDTQYF. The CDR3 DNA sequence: TGTGCCAGCAGCTGGGGAGGGGGCACAGATACGCAGTATTTT.

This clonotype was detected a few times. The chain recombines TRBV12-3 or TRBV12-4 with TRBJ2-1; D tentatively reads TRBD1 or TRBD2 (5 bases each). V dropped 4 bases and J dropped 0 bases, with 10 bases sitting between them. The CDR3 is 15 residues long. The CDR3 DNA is TGTGCCAGCAGTTGGGGACCAAACTCCTACAATGAGCAGTTCTTC. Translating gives CASSWGPNSYNEQFF.

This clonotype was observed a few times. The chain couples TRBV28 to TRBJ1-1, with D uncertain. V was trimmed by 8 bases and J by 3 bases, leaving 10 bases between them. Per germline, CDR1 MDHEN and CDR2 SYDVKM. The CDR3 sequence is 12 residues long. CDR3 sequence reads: CASRRADTEAFF. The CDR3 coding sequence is TGTGCCAGCCGGAGGGCGGACACTGAAGCTTTCTTT.

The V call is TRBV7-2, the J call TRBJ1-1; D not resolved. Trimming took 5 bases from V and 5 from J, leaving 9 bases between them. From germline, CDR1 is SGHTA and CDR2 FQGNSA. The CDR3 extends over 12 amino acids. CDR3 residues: CASSAIVTEAFF. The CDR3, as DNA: TGTGCCAGCAGCGCGATCGTAACTGAAGCTTTCTTT. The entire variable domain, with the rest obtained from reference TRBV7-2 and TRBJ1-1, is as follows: GAGVSQSPSNKVTEKGKDVELRCDPISGHTALYWYRQSLGQGLEFLIYFQGNSAPDKSGLPSDRFSAERTGGSVSTLTIQRTQQEDSAVYLCASSAIVTEAFFGQGTRLTVV.

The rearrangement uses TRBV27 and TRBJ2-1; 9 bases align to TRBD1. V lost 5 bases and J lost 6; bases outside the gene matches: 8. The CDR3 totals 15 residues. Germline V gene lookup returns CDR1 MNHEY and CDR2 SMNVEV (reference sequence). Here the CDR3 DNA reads TGTGCCAGCAGTCGTGGACAGGGGTGCGTCAATGAGCAGTTCTTC. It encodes CASSRGQGCVNEQFF.

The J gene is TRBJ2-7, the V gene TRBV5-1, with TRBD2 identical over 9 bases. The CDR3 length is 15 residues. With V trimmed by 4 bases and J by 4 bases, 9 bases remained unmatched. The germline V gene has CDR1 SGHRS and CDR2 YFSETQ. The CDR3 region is CASSTAGTSPYEQYF. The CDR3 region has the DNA TGCGCCAGCAGCACAGCCGGGACTAGCCCTTACGAGCAGTACTTC.

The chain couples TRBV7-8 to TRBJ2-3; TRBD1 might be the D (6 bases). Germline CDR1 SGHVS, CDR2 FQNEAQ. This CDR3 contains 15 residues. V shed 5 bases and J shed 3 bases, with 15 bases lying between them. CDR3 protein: CASSPTQGRTDTQYF. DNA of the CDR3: TGTGCCAGCAGCCCAACGCAGGGGCGTACAGATACGCAGTATTTT.

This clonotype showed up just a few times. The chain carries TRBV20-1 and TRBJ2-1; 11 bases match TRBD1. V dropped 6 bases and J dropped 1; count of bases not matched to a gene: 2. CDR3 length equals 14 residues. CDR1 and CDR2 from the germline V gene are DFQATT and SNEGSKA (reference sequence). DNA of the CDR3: TGCAGTGCACGGGACAGGGGGTCCTACAATGAGCAGTTCTTC. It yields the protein CSARDRGSYNEQFF.

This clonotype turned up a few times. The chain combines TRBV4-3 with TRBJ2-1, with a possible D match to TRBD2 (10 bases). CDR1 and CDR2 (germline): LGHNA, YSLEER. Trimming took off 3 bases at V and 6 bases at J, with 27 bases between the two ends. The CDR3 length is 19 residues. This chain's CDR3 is CASSHWDREASGSGNEQFF. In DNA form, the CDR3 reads TGCGCCAGCAGCCATTGGGACAGGGAGGCTAGCGGGAGTGGCAATGAGCAGTTCTTC.